This TCR beta chain was identified in a study of T cell repertoires in cytomegalovirus infection. About this clonotype: The target antigen is unknown.

The germline CDR1 and CDR2 sequences are DFQATT and SNEGSKA (reference sequence). The ends lost 0 bases at V and 6 bases at J; junction bases unmatched: 7. The CDR3 is made up of 15 amino acids. TCRdb called the reads again in MiXCR, with one record for every CDR3 protein. The table includes roughly 280,000 distinct CDR3 sequences, approximately 22% detected once. The receptor's source is a human donor in good health (CMV status not recorded). Some clones in this sample may be carry-over from other donors' samples. This chain links TRBV20-1 with TRBJ2-7; 11 positions match TRBD2. Specimen: cultured PBMCs, collected from culture after CMV antigen stimulation. DNA for the CDR3: TGCAGTGCTAGAGAAGGGACTAGCGGCACTGTCGAGCAGTACTTC. Protein: CSAREGTSGTVEQYF.